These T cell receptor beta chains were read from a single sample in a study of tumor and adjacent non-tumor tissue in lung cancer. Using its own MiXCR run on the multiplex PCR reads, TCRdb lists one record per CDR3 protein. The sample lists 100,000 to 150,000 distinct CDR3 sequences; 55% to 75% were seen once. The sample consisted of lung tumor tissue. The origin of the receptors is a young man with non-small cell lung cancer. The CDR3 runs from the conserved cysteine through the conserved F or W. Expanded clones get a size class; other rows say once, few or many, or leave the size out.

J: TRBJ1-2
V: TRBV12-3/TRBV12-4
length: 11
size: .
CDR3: CASSLGIGYTF

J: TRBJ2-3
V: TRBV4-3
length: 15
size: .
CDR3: CDNSQEGGAADTQYF

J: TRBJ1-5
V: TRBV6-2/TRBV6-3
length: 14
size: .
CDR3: CASSSGQGQRLRHF

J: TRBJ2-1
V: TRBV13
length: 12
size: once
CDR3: CASSRRRGEQFF

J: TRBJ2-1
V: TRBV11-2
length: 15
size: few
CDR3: CTSNLTLAGIDEQFF

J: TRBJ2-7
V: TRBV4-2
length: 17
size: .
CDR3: CVSSQVQASESSYEQYF

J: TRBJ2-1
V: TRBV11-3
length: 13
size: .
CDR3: CAISLGGVNEQFF

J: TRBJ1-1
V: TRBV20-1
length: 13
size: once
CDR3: CSAAGGVNIEAFF

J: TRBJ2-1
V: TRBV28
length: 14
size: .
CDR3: CASSPSSSYNEQFF

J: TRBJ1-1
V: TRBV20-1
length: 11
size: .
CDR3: CSARQLRQAFF

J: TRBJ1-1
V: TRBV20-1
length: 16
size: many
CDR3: CSAWDSRTLMNTEAFF

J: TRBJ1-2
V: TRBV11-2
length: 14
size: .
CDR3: CASNLVEDSYGYTF

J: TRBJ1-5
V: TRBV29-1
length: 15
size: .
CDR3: CSVYKGGGFKQLQHF

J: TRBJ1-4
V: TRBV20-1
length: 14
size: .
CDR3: CSAYRGGSREKLFF

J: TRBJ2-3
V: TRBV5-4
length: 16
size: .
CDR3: CASSLEAGRSTDTQYF

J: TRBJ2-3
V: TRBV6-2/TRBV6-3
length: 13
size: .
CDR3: CASRADTPETQYF

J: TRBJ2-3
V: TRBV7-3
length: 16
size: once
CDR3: CASSSGTSGGPDTQYF

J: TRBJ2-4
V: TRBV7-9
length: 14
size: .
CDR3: CASSFVGSSNIQHF

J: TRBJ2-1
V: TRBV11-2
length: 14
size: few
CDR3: CTSSPTRAWSEQFF

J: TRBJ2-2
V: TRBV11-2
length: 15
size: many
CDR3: CASSFGQANTGELFF

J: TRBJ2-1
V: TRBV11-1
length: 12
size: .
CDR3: CTSGLDYNEQFF

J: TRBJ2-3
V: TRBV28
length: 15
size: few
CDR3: CASSFSGSDTDTQYF

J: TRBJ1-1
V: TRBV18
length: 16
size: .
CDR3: CASSPILGVSDTEAFF

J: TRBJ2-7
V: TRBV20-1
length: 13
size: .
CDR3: CSAKTAGGNEQYF

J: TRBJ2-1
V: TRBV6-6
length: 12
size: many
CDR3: CASSTGTNEQFF

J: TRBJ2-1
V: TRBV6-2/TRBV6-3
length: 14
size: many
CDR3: CASLNGGASNEQFF

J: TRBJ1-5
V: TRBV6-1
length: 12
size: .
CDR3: CATTGNNQPQHF

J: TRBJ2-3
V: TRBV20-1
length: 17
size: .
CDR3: CSAHSPGTSGNTETQYF

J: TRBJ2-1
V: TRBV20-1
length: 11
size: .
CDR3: CSARRPSSHFF

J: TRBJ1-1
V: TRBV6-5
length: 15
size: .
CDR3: CANRAGTGVLAEAFF

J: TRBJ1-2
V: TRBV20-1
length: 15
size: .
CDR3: CSARDPSGANYGYTF

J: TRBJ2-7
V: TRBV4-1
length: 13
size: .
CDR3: CASRLGGPGEQYF

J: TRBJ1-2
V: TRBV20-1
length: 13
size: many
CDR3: CSTPGTANYGYTF

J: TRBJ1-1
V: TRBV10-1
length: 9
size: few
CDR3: CVSRTGAFF

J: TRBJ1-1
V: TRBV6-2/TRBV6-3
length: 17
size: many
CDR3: CASSYDPDRVGNTEAFF

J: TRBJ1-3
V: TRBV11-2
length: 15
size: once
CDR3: CASSHLRNRGNTIYF

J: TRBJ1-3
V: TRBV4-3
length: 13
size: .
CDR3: CASSVRPGSTIYF

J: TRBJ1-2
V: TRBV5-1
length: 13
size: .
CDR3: CASSPRDNYGYTF

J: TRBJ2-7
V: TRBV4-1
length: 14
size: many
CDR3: CASSLVGLVYEQYF

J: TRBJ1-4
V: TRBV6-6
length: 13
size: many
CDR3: CASRAGTDEKLFF

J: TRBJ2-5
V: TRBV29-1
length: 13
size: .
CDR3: CSVEGQLGETQYF

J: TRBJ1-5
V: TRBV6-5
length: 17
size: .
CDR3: CASRKPGTGHRDQPQHF

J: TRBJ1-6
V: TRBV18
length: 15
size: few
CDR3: CASSPRDSRNSPLHF

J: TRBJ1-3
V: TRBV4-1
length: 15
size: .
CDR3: CASSQDPENGNTIYF

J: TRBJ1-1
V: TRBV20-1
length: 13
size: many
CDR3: CSAVGRFGTEAFF

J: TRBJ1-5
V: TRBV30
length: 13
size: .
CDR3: CTWSVREGLPQHF

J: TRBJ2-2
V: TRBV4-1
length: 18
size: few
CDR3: CASSQNPDRDRWTGELFF

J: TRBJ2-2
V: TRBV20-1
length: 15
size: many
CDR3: CSAYPSGFNTGELFF